This TCR beta chain was obtained from a study of cytomegalovirus exposure and HLA in healthy donors. Study at large: As released early, the data held about 85 million unique TCRs from HLA-typed donors. Study-wide points: An analysis was carried out at a later point. It showed that HLA-associated TCR beta chains were more clonally expanded than equally common non-associated chains. It was assumed in the presence/absence analyses that sequencing depth was roughly uniform across donors.

This clone was found a few times. Its antigen is not known. Primers: 60 Vbeta forward and 13 Jbeta reverse. The repertoire was sequenced with immunoSEQ multiplex PCR; TCRdb's copy has only in-frame clones and lacks some. The profile shows about 96,000 clones, about 70% of them singletons. Trimming left V 4 bases short and J 3 bases short, with 6 bases between. The length of the CDR3 is 12 residues. Germline V gene sequence: CDR1 WNHNN, CDR2 SYGVQD (reference sequence). This receptor was taken from a female donor in good health and CMV-seropositive. The sample consisted of PBMCs. The chain recombines TRBV10-1 with TRBJ1-1; D gene ambiguous. This CDR3 is CASSAQYTEAFF. CDR3 sequence (DNA): TGCGCCAGCAGTGCGCAGTACACTGAAGCTTTCTTT.